These 27 T cell receptor beta chains originate from one sample sequenced in a study of identifying expanded T cells in peripheral blood. Libraries were prepared by immunoSEQ multiplex PCR; TCRdb keeps only in-frame clonotypes and omits some of them. The repertoire holds 85,000 to 90,000 clones, with around 86% as singletons. Sequences were obtained from blood. The receptors originated from a person aged 18-69 years in good health.

The chain's CDR3 is CASSGNRDSLNTEAFF. CDR3 DNA: TGTGCCAGCAGTGGTAACCGGGACAGCTTGAACACTGAAGCTTTCTTT. The chain has TRBV2 and TRBJ1-1; 7 bases agree with TRBD1. Germline trimming cut 4 bases from V and 0 bases from J; bases unmatched to any gene: 8. The CDR3 length is 16 residues. The germline V gene encodes CDR1 SNHLY and CDR2 FYNNEI.

This chain connects TRBV5-1 to TRBJ2-3; 7 nucleotides line up with TRBD2. J lost 3 bases, V lost 0 bases, and 13 bases had no gene match. The CDR3 length is 18 residues. The germline gives CDR1 SGHRS, CDR2 YFSETQ. The CDR3 loop reads CASSLGSVAGSGTDTQYF. The CDR3 nucleotides are TGCGCCAGCAGCTTGGGGTCAGTAGCGGGTTCCGGTACAGATACGCAGTATTTT. Filled out from reference TRBV5-1 and TRBJ2-3, the complete variable domain reads KAGVTQTPRYLIKTRGQQVTLSCSPISGHRSVSWYQQTPGQGLQFLFEYFSETQRNKGNFPGRFSGRQFSNSRSEMNVSTLELGDSALYLCASSLGSVAGSGTDTQYFGPGTRLTVL.

This chain joins TRBV7-9 and TRBJ1-3; D may be TRBD1 (6 bases). The V end lost 7 bases, the J end lost 0 bases, and 13 bases lay between the germline ends. The CDR3 runs to 15 residues. The germline V gene has CDR1 SEHNR and CDR2 FQNEAQ (reference sequence). CDR3 in DNA: TGTGCCAGCACCAGGACAGATGGCTCTGGAAACACCATATATTTT. Encoded protein: CASTRTDGSGNTIYF.

The chain joins TRBV6-5 to TRBJ1-6, with 7 positions matching TRBD1. CDR1 is MNHEY and CDR2 is SVGAGI in the germline V gene. Trimming removed 4 bases from V and 0 bases from J; junction bases left unmatched: 3. The CDR3 runs 16 residues. CDR3 in DNA: TGTGCCAGCAGTTGGGGACAGAGCTCCTATAATTCACCCCTCCACTTT. Residues: CASSWGQSSYNSPLHF.

V usage is TRBV6-5 and J usage is TRBJ2-7; the D is unclear. The germline gives CDR1 MNHEY, CDR2 SVGAGI. V was pared by 7 bases and J by 2 bases, with 9 bases between. This CDR3 is 12 amino acids long. The CDR3 DNA follows: TGTGCCAGCAATAATCCAACCTACGAGCAGTACTTC. Protein: CASNNPTYEQYF.

This chain links TRBV29-1 with TRBJ2-7; 9 bases are shared with TRBD1. The CDR3 length is 17 residues. The V gene end was trimmed by 0 bases and the J gene end by 4 bases; junction bases not matched to a gene: 13. The germline gives CDR1 SQVTM, CDR2 ANQGSEA. The CDR3 sequence is CSVEDPRQGVDVYEQYF. DNA for the CDR3: TGCAGCGTTGAAGACCCCAGACAGGGGGTCGACGTATACGAGCAGTACTTC.

The V call is TRBV29-1, the J call TRBJ1-2; no definite D call. The CDR3 covers 14 residues. The germline V gene has CDR1 SQVTM and CDR2 ANQGSEA. Deletions cut 5 bases from V and 4 bases from J, with 17 bases between. This chain's CDR3 is CSVPPSDLIYGYTF. As DNA, the CDR3 is TGCAGCGTTCCTCCCTCTGATCTAATCTATGGCTACACCTTC.

V and J are TRBV4-3 and TRBJ1-6; the match to TRBD1 covers 11 bases. Germline V lookup: CDR1 LGHNA, CDR2 YSLEER. This CDR3 comprises 16 residues. Unmatched junction bases numbered 5, after V lost 1 base and J lost 9 bases. The CDR3 DNA reads as TGCGCCAGCAGCCAAGCCTCCGGGACAGGGGGTTCACCCCTCCACTTT. Its translation: CASSQASGTGGSPLHF.

The genes are TRBV2 and TRBJ2-3, with D uncertain. Trimming left V 7 bases short and J 2 bases short, with 4 bases between. The CDR3 length is 11 residues. Germline V gives CDR1 SNHLY, CDR2 FYNNEI. CDR3 nucleotides: TGTGCCAGCACATCCACAGATACGCAGTATTTT. Translation gives CASTSTDTQYF.

The rearrangement joins TRBV4-1 to TRBJ1-1; D gene ambiguous. The CDR3 is made up of 15 amino acids. Germline-derived CDR1 and CDR2 are MGHRA and YSYEKL. V was shortened by 4 bases and J by 5 bases, with 17 bases between the two germline ends. This chain's CDR3 is CASSPISFARTEAFF. CDR3 nucleotide sequence: TGCGCCAGCAGCCCAATCTCTTTCGCCAGGACTGAAGCTTTCTTT.

The chain carries TRBV2 and TRBJ2-7, with 9 nucleotides matching TRBD2. There are 13 residues in the CDR3. V trimming: 3 bases; J trimming: 4 bases; junction bases outside the gene matches: 1. CDR1 and CDR2 (germline): SNHLY, FYNNEI. The CDR3: CASSDGLAYEQYF. Here the CDR3 DNA reads TGTGCCAGCAGTGACGGACTAGCGTACGAGCAGTACTTC.

The rearrangement uses TRBV7-6 and TRBJ1-1, with D unresolved. The CDR3 has 13 amino acids. V shed 7 bases and J shed 2 bases, with 11 bases lying between them. Germline lookup yields CDR1 SGHVS and CDR2 FNYEAQ. The CDR3 loop is CASTLAGNTEAFF. CDR3 bases: TGTGCCAGCACCCTGGCGGGTAACACTGAAGCTTTCTTT.

The CDR3 loop is CASRRPGSYEQYF. The CDR3, as DNA: TGTGCCAGCAGACGCCCAGGGTCATACGAGCAGTACTTC. The V call is TRBV11-3, the J call TRBJ2-7; TRBD1 might be the D (5 bases). The germline V and J ends were trimmed by 6 bases and 4 bases, with 13 bases remaining between them. The CDR3 loop spans 13 amino acids. Germline V gives CDR1 SGHNT, CDR2 YENEEA.

This clone was recorded once. The chain joins TRBV11-2 to TRBJ2-3; 13 nucleotides line up with TRBD2. This CDR3 has 17 amino acids. CDR1 is SGHAT and CDR2 is FQNNGV in the germline V gene. The trim removed 5 bases at V and 6 bases at J, leaving 11 bases unmatched. CDR3 DNA: TGTGCCAGCAGCCTTCGACTAGCGGGGGGCCTCTGGGATACGCAGTATTTT. Protein product: CASSLRLAGGLWDTQYF.

The chain links TRBV9 to TRBJ1-3; 7 bases align to TRBD1. This CDR3 spans 16 amino acids. Germline assignment: CDR1 SGDLS and CDR2 YYNGEE. V shed 4 bases and J 3 bases; nucleotides not matched to a gene: 10. The CDR3 sequence: CASSPRQGGFGNTIYF. The CDR3 coding sequence is TGTGCCAGCAGCCCGCGACAGGGAGGTTTTGGAAACACCATATATTTT.

This rearrangement joins TRBV6-1 to TRBJ1-1, with D uncertain. The V and J ends lost 4 bases and 1 base respectively, with 10 bases between them. Germline assignment: CDR1 MNHNS and CDR2 SASEGT. This CDR3 is built from 14 residues. This CDR3 reads CASSVEGRNTEAFF. The CDR3 nucleotides read TGTGCCAGCAGTGTTGAGGGCAGGAACACTGAAGCTTTCTTT.

The rearrangement uses TRBV5-1 and TRBJ1-2, with D tentatively TRBD1 (6 bases). CDR1 is SGHRS and CDR2 is YFSETQ in the germline V gene. V lost 0 bases, J lost 8 bases, and 14 bases lay in between. This CDR3 is 14 amino acids long. CDR3 nucleotide sequence: TGCGCCAGCAGCTTGGACCTACAGGGTTACGGCTACACCTTC. This encodes CASSLDLQGYGYTF.

This chain links TRBV27 with TRBJ2-1, with D perhaps TRBD1 (6 bases). Trimming removed 3 bases at V and 3 bases at J, with 12 bases between. The CDR3 has 15 residues. Germline V gene sequence: CDR1 MNHEY, CDR2 SMNVEV (reference sequence). The CDR3 sequence is CASSFSQGSYNEQFF. The CDR3 DNA sequence: TGTGCCAGCAGTTTTTCGCAGGGGAGCTACAATGAGCAGTTCTTC.

This chain joins TRBV6-5 and TRBJ2-3, with TRBD2 as a possible D gene (6 bases). Trimming pared 0 bases from V and 6 bases from J, leaving 10 bases between. This CDR3 spans 14 amino acids. CDR1 is MNHEY and CDR2 is SVGAGI in the germline V gene. DNA of the CDR3: TGTGCCAGCAGTTACTCGAATGCGGGGGATACGCAGTATTTT. This gives the protein CASSYSNAGDTQYF.

CDR3: CASSLEEGGTGELFF. The CDR3 DNA sequence: TGTGCCAGCAGCTTAGAAGAGGGGGGTACCGGGGAGCTGTTTTTT. The chain is built from TRBV7-7 and TRBJ2-2, with D possibly being TRBD1 or TRBD2 (6 bases each). Between the trimmed V and J ends, which lost 1 base and 5 bases, there was a span of 11 bases. The CDR3 covers 15 residues. Germline assignment: CDR1 SSHAT and CDR2 FNYEAQ (reference sequence).

The chain employs TRBV2 and TRBJ2-1; perhaps TRBD2 as D (6 bases). V lost 6 bases and J lost 4, with 13 bases in between. The CDR3 spans 14 residues. The germline V gene encodes CDR1 SNHLY and CDR2 FYNNEI. CDR3 protein: CASRRDSLYNEQFF. The CDR3, as DNA: TGTGCCAGCAGGCGGGACTCCTTATACAATGAGCAGTTCTTC.

This clone was counted a single time. The chain combines TRBV4-1 with TRBJ2-7, with D unresolved. CDR1 is MGHRA and CDR2 is YSYEKL in the germline V gene. This CDR3 has 17 amino acids. V was trimmed by 0 bases and J by 4 bases, leaving 19 bases between them. Written as DNA, the CDR3 is TGCGCCAGCAGCCAAGACACGGGCTCGGACCGGGCGTACGAGCAGTACTTC. It is translated as CASSQDTGSDRAYEQYF.

V is TRBV11-2 and J is TRBJ1-4; no definite D call. Germline V gene data show CDR1 as SGHAT and CDR2 as FQNNGV. The CDR3 is 17 amino acids. V gave up 6 bases and J gave up 0 bases, with 17 bases separating them. This CDR3 is CASRLTGRRATNEKLFF. The CDR3 DNA reads as TGTGCCAGCAGACTCACGGGCAGGCGAGCAACTAATGAAAAACTGTTTTTT.

This chain joins TRBV27 and TRBJ1-1; the D is unclear. The germline V and J ends were trimmed by 6 bases and 2 bases, with 13 bases remaining between them. The CDR3 covers 14 residues. Per germline, CDR1 MNHEY and CDR2 SMNVEV (reference sequence). The CDR3 DNA reads as TGTGCCAGCAGGCCAGAAAACCGAAACACTGAAGCTTTCTTT. Translation gives CASRPENRNTEAFF.

This chain uses TRBV20-1 with TRBJ1-2; D gene unclear. V was trimmed by 5 bases and J by 1 base, leaving 5 bases between them. The germline V gene has CDR1 DFQATT and CDR2 SNEGSKA (reference sequence). The CDR3 length is 11 residues. The CDR3 spells CSALFNYGYTF. The CDR3 nucleotides read TGCAGTGCTCTCTTTAACTATGGCTACACCTTC.

The chain couples TRBV30 to TRBJ2-3; D perhaps matches TRBD1 (6 bases). The germline V and J ends were trimmed by 3 bases and 2 bases, with 9 bases remaining between them. Germline CDR1 GTSNPN, CDR2 SVGIG (reference sequence). The CDR3 is 13 amino acids. CDR3 coding DNA: TGTGCCTGGAGCACAGGGATCACAGATACGCAGTATTTT. It codes for CAWSTGITDTQYF.

The rearrangement uses TRBV5-5 and TRBJ1-2; 7 bases map to TRBD1. Trimming took 4 bases from V and 3 from J; bases not matched to a gene: 3. The germline gives CDR1 SGHKS, CDR2 YYEKEE (reference sequence). The CDR3 length is 13 residues. The CDR3 nucleotides are TGTGCCAGCAGCCGGGACAGCTACTATGGCTACACCTTC. Translation gives CASSRDSYYGYTF.